The rows below give T cell receptor beta chains drawn from one sample of a study of OX40 agonist ivuxolimab in advanced cancers. Profiled with immunoSEQ multiplex PCR; TCRdb holds only in-frame clones, not every one. The repertoire consists of about 58,000 clones, with 85% to 90% occurring once and the leading ten covering 0.75% to 0.9%. The specimen was CD4+ or CD8+ T cells sorted from blood, collected in a trial of the OX40 agonist ivuxolimab. All receptors come from an adult with an advanced solid tumor such as melanoma, head and neck, liver or kidney cancer. Both conserved end residues are part of each CDR3. A D gene is named only where the DNA matches it firmly. Not all rows give a size; the values are once, few, many and, for expanded clones, a class.

v_call: TRBV19; clone_size: -; d_call: TRBD1; j_call: TRBJ2-7; cdr3_aa: CASSNNRGTEQYF; cdr3_nt: TGTGCCAGTAGTAACAACAGGGGGACCGAGCAGTACTTC
v_call: TRBV29-1; clone_size: -; d_call: -; j_call: TRBJ1-2; cdr3_aa: CSVGSRAGVGYTF; cdr3_nt: TGCAGCGTTGGAAGTCGGGCTGGGGTTGGCTACACCTTC
v_call: TRBV2; clone_size: -; d_call: -; j_call: TRBJ2-3; cdr3_aa: CASRERTQSTDTQYF; cdr3_nt: TGTGCCAGCAGAGAGAGGACACAGTCTACAGATACGCAGTATTTT
v_call: TRBV19; clone_size: -; d_call: -; j_call: TRBJ1-3; cdr3_aa: CASSQGVTGNTIYF; cdr3_nt: TGTGCCAGTAGTCAAGGGGTCACTGGAAACACCATATATTTT
v_call: TRBV30; clone_size: -; d_call: -; j_call: TRBJ2-2; cdr3_aa: CAWSVLGFHTGELFF; cdr3_nt: TGTGCCTGGAGTGTACTGGGCTTCCACACCGGGGAGCTGTTTTTT
v_call: TRBV29-1; clone_size: -; d_call: -; j_call: TRBJ2-7; cdr3_aa: CSVTGAPSYEQYF; cdr3_nt: TGCAGCGTAACGGGGGCACCTTCCTACGAGCAGTACTTC
v_call: TRBV30; clone_size: once; d_call: -; j_call: TRBJ1-1; cdr3_aa: CAWKDRRRVTEAFF; cdr3_nt: TGTGCCTGGAAGGACCGACGGCGGGTCACTGAAGCTTTCTTT
v_call: TRBV5-1; clone_size: -; d_call: -; j_call: TRBJ2-5; cdr3_aa: CASSQSPILGETQYF; cdr3_nt: TGCGCCAGCAGTCAGAGCCCCATCCTGGGGGAGACCCAGTACTTC
v_call: TRBV6-5; clone_size: few; d_call: -; j_call: TRBJ2-7; cdr3_aa: CASSYSEGSYEQYF; cdr3_nt: TGTGCCAGCAGTTACTCCGAGGGCTCCTACGAGCAGTACTTC
v_call: TRBV15; clone_size: -; d_call: -; j_call: TRBJ2-5; cdr3_aa: CATKDWPLQETQYF; cdr3_nt: TGTGCCACCAAGGACTGGCCCTTGCAAGAGACCCAGTACTTC
v_call: TRBV6-6; clone_size: -; d_call: -; j_call: TRBJ2-2; cdr3_aa: CASSYSPTGELFF; cdr3_nt: TGTGCCAGCAGTTACAGTCCAACCGGGGAGCTGTTTTTT
v_call: TRBV2; clone_size: once; d_call: -; j_call: TRBJ1-5; cdr3_aa: CASGPGRGQPQHF; cdr3_nt: TGTGCCAGCGGCCCAGGGAGGGGTCAGCCCCAGCATTTT
v_call: TRBV10-3; clone_size: -; d_call: TRBD1; j_call: TRBJ1-5; cdr3_aa: CAISENDRDQPQHF; cdr3_nt: TGTGCCATCAGTGAGAACGACAGGGATCAGCCCCAGCATTTT
v_call: TRBV6-1; clone_size: -; d_call: -; j_call: TRBJ2-1; cdr3_aa: CASSEEEGIRNEQFF; cdr3_nt: TGTGCCAGCAGTGAAGAAGAAGGGATTAGGAATGAGCAGTTCTTC
v_call: TRBV12-5; clone_size: few; d_call: -; j_call: TRBJ2-1; cdr3_aa: CASGSGSSYNEQFF; cdr3_nt: TGTGCTAGTGGATCGGGGAGCTCCTACAATGAGCAGTTCTTC
v_call: TRBV7-6; clone_size: -; d_call: -; j_call: TRBJ1-2; cdr3_aa: CASSFGQGGGYTF; cdr3_nt: TGTGCCAGCAGCTTTGGGCAGGGTGGGGGCTACACCTTC
v_call: TRBV11-2; clone_size: -; d_call: TRBD1; j_call: TRBJ1-1; cdr3_aa: CASSQSRGYGTEAFF; cdr3_nt: TGTGCCAGCAGCCAAAGCAGGGGGTATGGCACTGAAGCTTTCTTT
v_call: TRBV30; clone_size: -; d_call: -; j_call: TRBJ1-2; cdr3_aa: CAWSLPSPRSGYTF; cdr3_nt: TGTGCCTGGAGTCTCCCCTCGCCCCGAAGCGGCTACACCTTC
v_call: TRBV7-8; clone_size: -; d_call: TRBD2; j_call: TRBJ2-1; cdr3_aa: CASSLTTSGGLIQDEQFF; cdr3_nt: TGTGCCAGCAGCTTAACGACTAGCGGGGGCCTAATTCAGGATGAGCAGTTCTTC
v_call: TRBV6-4; clone_size: -; d_call: -; j_call: TRBJ2-7; cdr3_aa: CASSESGGIYEQYF; cdr3_nt: TGTGCCAGCAGTGAAAGTGGGGGGATCTACGAGCAGTACTTC